This entry describes one T cell receptor (beta chain). Template switching added a universal primer site; cDNA carried unique molecular identifiers. TCRdb analysed the 5' RACE reads with MiXCR anew, one entry per CDR3 protein. The sample carries 500,000 to 700,000 distinct CDR3 sequences, roughly 6.6% recorded once. This specimen belongs to a study of identical twins. This CDR3 comprises 15 residues. Germline values: CDR1 DFQATT, CDR2 SNEGSKA (reference sequence). Trimming at V came to 6 bases and at J to 7 bases, leaving 12 bases not matched to a gene. The data also belong to a second study, concerning yellow fever vaccine responses in identical twins.

The chain is built from TRBV20-1 and TRBJ2-1, with 10 bases lining up with TRBD2. The TCR originated in a woman aged 18-29 years in good health. The sequenced sample consisted of PBMCs. The CDR3 protein is CSATRLAGVGNEQFF. CDR3 sequence (DNA): TGCAGTGCAACCCGCCTAGCGGGAGTTGGGAATGAGCAGTTCTTC.